One and the same sample provided the 24 T cell receptor beta chains below, sequenced in a study of blood T cell repertoires in COVID-19 (dated by TCRdb to 2018 to 2021). The library was prepared using the immunoSEQ multiplex PCR assay. As stored in TCRdb, this immuneACCESS dataset retains in-frame rearrangements with V and J assigned. A fraction of the clones does not appear; measured against another copy, unresolved V genes explain less than half of the discrepancy, and the remainder lacks a known reason. This sample is represented by about 65,000 clones; roughly 92% of them were singletons. 2.9% of the sample belongs to the ten largest clones. Sequencing used peripheral blood. These receptors all stem from a man between 65 and 79 years old with active COVID-19.

V and J are TRBV7-9 and TRBJ2-2, with D possibly matching TRBD1 (9 bases). The CDR3 spans 16 residues. Trimming cost V 8 bases and J 7 bases, with 23 bases left between them. Germline values: CDR1 SEHNR, CDR2 FQNEAQ (reference sequence). CDR3 protein: CASGLAGTGGIGELFF. Here the CDR3 DNA reads TGTGCCAGCGGACTAGCTGGTACAGGGGGCATCGGGGAGCTGTTTTTT.

This chain joins TRBV9 and TRBJ2-5, with 9 nucleotides matching TRBD1. V was clipped by 4 bases and J by 2 bases; unmatched bases: 9. This CDR3 comprises 16 residues. Germline V gene sequence: CDR1 SGDLS, CDR2 YYNGEE. The CDR3 nucleotides read TGTGCCAGCAGCCGACTGCGGGACAGGGATCAAGAGACCCAGTACTTC. Residues: CASSRLRDRDQETQYF.

This clone was detected once. The gene calls are TRBV2 and TRBJ1-1; D is undetermined. V lost 6 bases and J lost 6, with 14 bases in between. Per the germline V gene, CDR1 is SNHLY and CDR2 is FYNNEI. This CDR3 is built from 13 residues. CDR3 in amino acids: CASREATNAEAFF. Written as DNA, the CDR3 is TGTGCCAGCAGGGAGGCAACAAACGCTGAAGCTTTCTTT.

The V call is TRBV4-2, the J call TRBJ2-5; 9 bases match TRBD1. V lost 2 bases to trimming and J lost 7 bases; unmatched junction nucleotides: 8. CDR1 LGHNA and CDR2 YNFKEQ come from the germline V gene. The CDR3 spans 15 residues. The DNA of the CDR3 is TGTGCCAGCAGCCAAATGACAGGGGGGATCGGGACCCAGTACTTC. Residues: CASSQMTGGIGTQYF.

This clone was counted between two and nine times. The V call is TRBV11-2, the J call TRBJ1-2, with 7 bases matching TRBD1. J gave up 3 bases and V 5 bases, and 9 bases lay outside the gene matches. CDR3 length equals 15 residues. Looked up from germline, CDR1 is SGHAT and CDR2 is FQNNGV. The CDR3 nucleotides are TGTGCCAGCAGCGTGGGACCGGGACAGCACTATGGCTACACCTTC. This gives the protein CASSVGPGQHYGYTF.

In this sample, this clone turned up once. V usage is TRBV7-3 and J usage is TRBJ2-3; D call uncertain. The CDR3 totals 12 residues. The V end lost 5 bases, the J end lost 4 bases, and 7 bases lay between the germline ends. Germline V gives CDR1 SGHTA, CDR2 FQGTGA. Here the CDR3 DNA reads TGTGCCAGCAGCACCCTAGCAGATACGCAGTATTTT. It is translated as CASSTLADTQYF.

A few counts support this clone. The chain combines TRBV2 with TRBJ1-6; the D gene is possibly TRBD1 (5 bases). The germline CDR1 and CDR2 sequences are SNHLY and FYNNEI. With 6 bases removed from V and 14 bases from J, the gap between germline ends came to 20 bases. This CDR3 is 14 amino acids long. The CDR3 region has the DNA TGTGCCAGCAGGACGACAGTGGTTGGGGGGTCCCTCCACTTT. This codes for CASRTTVVGGSLHF.

In DNA form, the CDR3 reads TGTGCCAGCACGGACAGGGGATGGGAATCACCCCTCCACTTT. It codes for CASTDRGWESPLHF. This rearrangement joins TRBV28 to TRBJ1-6, with 9 positions matching TRBD1. J lost 10 bases, V lost 7 bases, and 8 bases had no gene match. Germline V gives CDR1 MDHEN, CDR2 SYDVKM. The CDR3 contains 14 residues.

A few counts support this clone. The rearrangement joins TRBV2 to TRBJ1-5; TRBD1 is a possible D gene (6 bases). Germline CDR1 and CDR2: SNHLY and FYNNEI. Between the trimmed V and J ends, which lost 2 bases and 6 bases, there was a span of 11 bases. CDR3 length: 14 amino acids. DNA of the CDR3: TGTGCCAGCAGTGAAACAGGGAAGGGTCAGCCCCAGCATTTT. This sequence encodes CASSETGKGQPQHF.

This rearrangement joins TRBV18 to TRBJ1-2; 7 bases are shared with TRBD1. V was pared by 0 bases and J by 8 bases, with 6 bases of the junction left unmatched. Germline V lookup: CDR1 KGHSH, CDR2 LQKENI. The CDR3 loop spans 14 amino acids. The DNA for the CDR3 is TGTGCCAGCTCACCACCGGGACAGACTCTAGGCTACACCTTC. Protein: CASSPPGQTLGYTF.

This clone has just a few counts. The chain recombines TRBV19 with TRBJ1-1, with 7 nucleotides matching TRBD1. After removal of 6 bases from V and 0 bases from J, the junction contained 4 bases not matched to a gene. This CDR3 has 14 amino acids. Looked up from germline, CDR1 is LNHDA and CDR2 is SQIVND (reference sequence). In DNA, the CDR3 is TGTGCCAGTAGCGGGACAGCCCTGAACACTGAAGCTTTCTTT. Protein sequence: CASSGTALNTEAFF.

The rearrangement links TRBV5-1 to TRBJ2-7; 7 bases are shared with TRBD1. V shed 0 bases and J 0 bases; nucleotides not matched to a gene: 6. CDR1 is SGHRS, CDR2 YFSETQ, per germline. The CDR3 totals 16 residues. This chain's CDR3 is CASSLVGTASSYEQYF. The CDR3 coding sequence is TGCGCCAGCAGCTTGGTAGGGACAGCGAGCTCCTACGAGCAGTACTTC.

V is TRBV14 and J is TRBJ2-1; 11 nucleotides agree with TRBD2. With 3 bases clipped from V and 3 bases from J, the junction kept 4 bases outside the gene matches. Germline V gene data show CDR1 as SGHDN and CDR2 as FVKESK. The CDR3 is 16 residues long. This CDR3 reads CASSQRLAGRYNEQFF. The CDR3 DNA follows: TGTGCCAGCAGCCAGAGACTAGCGGGGCGCTACAATGAGCAGTTCTTC.

The chain uses TRBV6-6 and TRBJ1-2; TRBD1 agrees at 8 bases. CDR1 and CDR2 (germline): MNHNY, SVGAGI (reference sequence). Trimming at V came to 4 bases and at J to 6 bases, leaving 1 base not matched to a gene. CDR3 size: 12 residues. For the CDR3, the DNA is TGTGCCAGCAGTTGGACAGGGAATGGCTACACCTTC. Its protein is CASSWTGNGYTF.

V and J are TRBV10-2 and TRBJ2-7; 11 bases align to TRBD1. In germline, CDR1 is WSHSY, CDR2 SAAADI. Unmatched junction bases numbered 5, after V lost 7 bases and J lost 3 bases. This CDR3 region has 14 residues. The CDR3 sequence is CASNADRGLYEQYF. The CDR3 nucleotides read TGCGCCAGCAACGCGGACAGGGGGCTCTACGAGCAGTACTTC.

The chain combines TRBV4-1 with TRBJ1-4; D might be TRBD1 (5 bases). This CDR3 comprises 17 residues. Germline CDR1 is MGHRA and CDR2 is YSYEKL. Trimming cost V 0 bases and J 6 bases, with 17 bases left between them. CDR3 coding DNA: TGCGCCAGCAGCCAAGAGGGGAGGCCGGGAGGGGATGAAAAACTGTTTTTT. Amino acids: CASSQEGRPGGDEKLFF.

This rearrangement joins TRBV18 to TRBJ2-3; no definite D call. There are 14 residues in the CDR3. V lost 0 bases to trimming and J lost 1 base, with 5 bases between them. From germline, CDR1 is KGHSH and CDR2 LQKENI. CDR3 nucleotide sequence: TGTGCCAGCTCACCACCGCAGGGCACAGATACGCAGTATTTT. This gives the protein CASSPPQGTDTQYF.

This chain uses TRBV5-4 with TRBJ1-6, with TRBD1 identical over 7 bases. Germline V gene sequence: CDR1 SGHNT, CDR2 YYREEE (reference sequence). V shed 1 base, J shed 7 bases, and the junction held 5 bases outside the gene matches. The CDR3 is made up of 15 amino acids. CDR3 DNA: TGTGCCAGCAGCTTGTCGGCAGGGGGAAATTCACCCCTCCACTTT. This translates into CASSLSAGGNSPLHF.

The chain joins TRBV7-9 to TRBJ2-3, with D possibly matching TRBD2 (5 bases). The CDR3 loop spans 12 amino acids. Germline V gives CDR1 SEHNR, CDR2 FQNEAQ (reference sequence). V lost 4 bases and J 4 bases, leaving 6 bases between the germline ends. The CDR3 DNA reads TGTGCCAGCAGCTCGGGGTCAGATACGCAGTATTTT. As protein: CASSSGSDTQYF.

The rearrangement uses TRBV28 and TRBJ1-2; D may be TRBD1 (5 bases). Per germline, CDR1 MDHEN and CDR2 SYDVKM. V was clipped by 4 bases and J by 7 bases, with 16 bases between them. There are 14 residues in the CDR3. CDR3 region: CASSSIQGDSGYTF. In nucleotides, the CDR3 is TGTGCCAGCAGTTCCATCCAAGGAGACAGTGGCTACACCTTC.

The V gene is TRBV5-8, the J gene TRBJ2-3; 10 nucleotides match TRBD1. Germline V lookup: CDR1 SGHTS, CDR2 YDEGEE. This CDR3 is built from 16 residues. The junction had 8 bases not matched to a gene; V was cut back by 4 bases and J by 3 bases. The CDR3 coding sequence is TGTGCCAGCAGCCCACGGACAGGGGGAACGACAGATACGCAGTATTTT. Translating gives CASSPRTGGTTDTQYF.

This clone was detected a few times. The CDR3 nucleotides are TGCGCCAGCAGCACCACAGGGGTTGAGCAGTTCTTC. Residues: CASSTTGVEQFF. The chain carries TRBV5-1 and TRBJ2-1, with 7 bases identical to TRBD1. Germline CDR1 SGHRS, CDR2 YFSETQ. Unmatched junction bases numbered 4, after V lost 4 bases and J lost 9 bases. This CDR3 spans 12 amino acids.

The CDR3 nucleotides read TGTGCCAGCAGTTACTGGAGCGGGGGGCCCAATGAGCAGTTCTTC. Translation: CASSYWSGGPNEQFF. The chain has TRBV6-2 or TRBV6-3 and TRBJ2-1; 9 nucleotides match TRBD2. The CDR3 is 15 amino acids. Per the germline V gene, CDR1 is MNHEY and CDR2 is SVGEGT. V shed 1 base, J shed 6 bases, and the junction held 4 bases outside the gene matches.

The chain uses TRBV7-9 and TRBJ1-1, with D hard to call. CDR3 length: 15 amino acids. V lost 6 bases, J lost 7 bases, and 21 bases lay in between. CDR1 is SEHNR and CDR2 is FQNEAQ in the germline V gene (reference sequence). In nucleotides, the CDR3 is TGTGCCAGCAGTCATGACAAGCCTCTAAGCAGTGAAGCTTTCTTT. Translation: CASSHDKPLSSEAFF. Together with reference TRBV7-9 and TRBJ1-1, the CDR3 gives the full variable domain: DTGVSQNPRHKITKRGQNVTFRCDPISEHNRLYWYRQTLGQGPEFLTYFQNEAQLEKSRLLSDRFSAERPKGSFSTLEIQRTEQGDSAMYLCASSHDKPLSSEAFFGQGTRLTVV.